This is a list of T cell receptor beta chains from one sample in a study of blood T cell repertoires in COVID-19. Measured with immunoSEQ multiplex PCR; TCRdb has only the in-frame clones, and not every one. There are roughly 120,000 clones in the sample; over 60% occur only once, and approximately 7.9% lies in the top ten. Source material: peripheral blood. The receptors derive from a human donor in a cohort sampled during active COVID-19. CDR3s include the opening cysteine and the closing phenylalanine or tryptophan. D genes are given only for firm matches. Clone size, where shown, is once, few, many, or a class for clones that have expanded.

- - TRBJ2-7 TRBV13 CASSSGMTYEQYF TGTGCCAGCAGCTCCGGGATGACCTACGAGCAGTACTTC
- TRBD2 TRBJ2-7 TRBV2 CASTGLAFYEQYF TGTGCCAGCACGGGACTAGCTTTCTACGAGCAGTACTTC
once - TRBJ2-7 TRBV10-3 CAISESRDAGHSEQYF TGTGCCATCAGTGAGTCGAGAGACGCGGGCCACAGCGAGCAGTACTTC
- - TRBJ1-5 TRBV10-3 CAISESPGVGPQHF TGTGCCATCAGTGAGTCGCCAGGTGTGGGGCCCCAGCATTTT
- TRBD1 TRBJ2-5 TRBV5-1 CASSLEGAGFLETQYF TGCGCCAGCAGCTTAGAGGGGGCTGGCTTTTTAGAGACCCAGTACTTC
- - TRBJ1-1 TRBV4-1 CASSQDREQGTEAFF TGCGCCAGCAGCCAAGATCGGGAACAGGGCACTGAAGCTTTCTTT
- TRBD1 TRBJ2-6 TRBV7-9 CASSSRQGLSGANVLTF TGTGCCAGCAGCTCACGACAGGGGCTCTCTGGGGCCAACGTCCTGACTTTC
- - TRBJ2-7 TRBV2 CASSTDRITSSYEQYF TGTGCCAGCAGTACCGACAGAATCACGAGCTCCTACGAGCAGTACTTC
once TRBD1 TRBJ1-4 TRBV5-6 CASSLRQGYPEKLFF TGTGCCAGCAGCTTGAGACAGGGATACCCTGAAAAACTGTTTTTT
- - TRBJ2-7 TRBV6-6 CASSYGDKTGEQYF TGTGCCAGCAGTTACGGGGACAAAACGGGGGAGCAGTACTTC
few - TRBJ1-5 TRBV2 CASSDRGLYGNQPQHF TGTGCCAGCAGTGATCGAGGTTTATACGGCAATCAGCCCCAGCATTTT
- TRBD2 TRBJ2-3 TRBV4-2 CASSQELIRLAGNTQYF TGTGCCAGCAGCCAAGAACTAATCCGGCTAGCGGGAAATACGCAGTATTTT
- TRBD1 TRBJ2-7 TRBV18 CASSYRQGVHEQYF TGTGCCAGCTCCTATCGACAGGGGGTTCACGAGCAGTACTTC
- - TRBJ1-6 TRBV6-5 CASVGFGAENSPLHF TGTGCCAGCGTCGGGTTTGGGGCGGAAAATTCACCCCTCCACTTT
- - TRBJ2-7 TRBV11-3 CASSLDRNSFYEQYF TGTGCCAGCAGCTTAGATAGAAATTCCTTCTACGAGCAGTACTTC
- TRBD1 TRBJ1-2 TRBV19 CASLSRTGTNYGYTF TGTGCCAGTCTTTCAAGGACAGGGACCAACTATGGCTACACCTTC
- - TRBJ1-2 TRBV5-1 CASSETGSGYTF TGCGCCAGCAGCGAGACAGGTTCGGGCTACACCTTC
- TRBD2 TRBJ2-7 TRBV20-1 CSASLAGSSYEQYF TGCAGTGCTAGTCTAGCGGGATCCTCCTACGAGCAGTACTTC
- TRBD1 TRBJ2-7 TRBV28 CASSFDPGQGRVEQYF TGTGCCAGCAGTTTTGATCCGGGACAGGGAAGGGTCGAGCAGTACTTC
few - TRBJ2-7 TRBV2 CASSPGMRYEQYF TGTGCCAGCAGTCCGGGGATGCGGTACGAGCAGTACTTC
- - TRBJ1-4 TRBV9 CASSEGGRLNEKLFF TGTGCCAGCAGCGAGGGTGGGAGACTAAATGAAAAACTGTTTTTT
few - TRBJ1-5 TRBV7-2 CASSFGANLPNQPQHF TGTGCCAGCAGCTTTGGGGCTAATCTCCCCAATCAGCCCCAGCATTTT
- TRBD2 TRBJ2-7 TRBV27 CASSLMGPGLDGEQYF TGTGCCAGCAGTTTAATGGGCCCAGGACTAGACGGCGAGCAGTACTTC
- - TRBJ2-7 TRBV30 CAWSASYEQYF TGTGCCTGGAGTGCTTCTTACGAGCAGTACTTC
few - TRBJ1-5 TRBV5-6 CASRAPRSNQPQHF TGTGCCAGCAGGGCTCCGAGGAGCAATCAGCCCCAGCATTTT
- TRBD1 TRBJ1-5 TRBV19 CASSIGQGGNQPQHF TGTGCCAGTAGTATAGGACAGGGAGGCAATCAGCCCCAGCATTTT
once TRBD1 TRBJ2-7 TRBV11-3 CASSSGQGIPYEQYF TGTGCCAGCAGCTCCGGACAGGGCATCCCCTACGAGCAGTACTTC
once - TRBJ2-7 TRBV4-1 CASSQEPGWNEQYF TGCGCCAGCAGCCAAGAACCGGGGTGGAACGAGCAGTACTTC
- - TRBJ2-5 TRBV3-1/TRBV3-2 CASSQDEALEETQYF TGTGCCAGCAGCCAAGACGAGGCCTTGGAAGAGACCCAGTACTTC
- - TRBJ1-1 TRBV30 CAWSVQGANTEAFF TGTGCCTGGAGTGTACAAGGGGCGAACACTGAAGCTTTCTTT
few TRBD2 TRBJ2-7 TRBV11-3 CASSSRLAGGEQYF TGTGCCAGCAGCTCCCGACTAGCGGGAGGCGAGCAGTACTTC
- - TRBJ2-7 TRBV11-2 CASRARPGEQYF TGTGCCAGCAGAGCGAGGCCCGGGGAGCAGTACTTC
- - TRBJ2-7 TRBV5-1 CASSSHRSSYEQYF TGCGCCAGCAGCTCCCACAGAAGCTCCTACGAGCAGTACTTC
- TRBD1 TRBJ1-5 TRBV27 CASRDRDRPPNNQPQHF TGTGCCAGCAGGGACAGGGACAGACCTCCGAACAATCAGCCCCAGCATTTT
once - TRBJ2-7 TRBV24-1 CATSDLGRDEQYF TGTGCCACCAGTGATTTGGGCAGGGACGAGCAGTACTTC
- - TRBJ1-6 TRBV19 CASSIGGANSPLHF TGTGCCAGTAGTATCGGCGGAGCAAATTCACCCCTCCACTTT
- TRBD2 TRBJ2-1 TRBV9 CASSVVGSGGVDYNEQFF TGTGCCAGCAGCGTAGTAGGTAGCGGGGGGGTAGACTACAATGAGCAGTTCTTC
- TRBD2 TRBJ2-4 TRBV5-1 CASSLGTSGRRGYIQYF TGCGCCAGCAGCTTGGGGACTAGCGGGAGAAGGGGATACATTCAGTACTTC
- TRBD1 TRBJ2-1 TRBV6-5 CASSLGQGAPNEQFF TGTGCCAGCAGCTTAGGACAGGGGGCGCCCAATGAGCAGTTCTTC
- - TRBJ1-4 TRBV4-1 CASSRGQNEKLFF TGCGCCAGCAGCCGCGGACAGAACGAAAAACTGTTTTTT
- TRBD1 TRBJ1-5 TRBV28 CASSVRDRDQPQHF TGTGCCAGCAGTGTCCGGGACAGAGATCAGCCCCAGCATTTT
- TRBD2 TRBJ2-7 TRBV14 CASSRGLAGVYEQYF TGTGCCAGCAGCCGCGGACTAGCGGGAGTCTACGAGCAGTACTTC
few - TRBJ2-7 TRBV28 CASGFPESTTEQYF TGTGCCAGCGGCTTTCCAGAATCTACTACCGAGCAGTACTTC
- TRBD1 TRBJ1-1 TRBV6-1 CASSGGWAGTGVYTEAFF TGTGCCAGCAGTGGGGGCTGGGCCGGGACAGGGGTTTACACTGAAGCTTTCTTT
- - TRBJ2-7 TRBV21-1 CASSTGLRYEQYF TGTGCCAGCAGCACGGGACTTCGCTACGAGCAGTACTTC
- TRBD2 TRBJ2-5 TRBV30 CAWSRGLEETQYF TGTGCCTGGAGTAGGGGACTAGAAGAGACCCAGTACTTC
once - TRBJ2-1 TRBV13 CASSAQVGNEQFF TGTGCCAGCAGCGCACAGGTCGGGAATGAGCAGTTCTTC
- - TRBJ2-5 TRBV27 CASRGGGGKETQYF TGTGCCAGCAGGGGAGGCGGGGGCAAAGAGACCCAGTACTTC
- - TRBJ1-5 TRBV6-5 CASIQGNQPQHF TGTGCCAGCATCCAGGGAAATCAGCCCCAGCATTTT
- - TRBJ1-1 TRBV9 CASSVGGGWQTEAFF TGTGCCAGCAGCGTAGGCGGGGGTTGGCAGACTGAAGCTTTCTTT